The T cell receptor beta chain under discussion was sequenced for a study of CD8+CD57+ T cells in acquired aplastic anemia. Background on the study: On average, sorted CD4+ and CD8+ cells gave around 3.3 ug of DNA.

V gave up 5 bases and J gave up 0 bases, with 10 bases separating them. The CDR3 length is 14 residues. CDR1 PRHDT and CDR2 FYEKMQ come from the germline V gene (reference sequence). On this clonotype itself: The antigen remains unidentified.

Whoever was chosen for sequencing had shown CD8+CD57+ cell expansion by flow cytometry. Every one of the patients had aplastic anemia (severe, acquired). Whole-study results and caveats: A set of around 30 CD8+ CDR3 sequences was shared between patients and controls, and these sequences appeared highly expressed in patients. Patients were compared with controls for CD8+ Simpson's diversity, and no significant difference emerged.

Profiles of TCR beta VDJ and CDR3 were generated from a genomic DNA template. Each CDR3 protein is one row after TCRdb ran MiXCR on the reads. Of hundreds of thousands of distinct CDR3 sequences detected, around 30% appear once; the ten largest clones hold about 0.8%. The sequence derives from a human donor with aplastic anemia. This sequence joins TRBV13 and TRBJ2-5, with D possibly being TRBD1 (5 bases). Sequencing was done on a sample of sorted CD4+, CD8+, or CD8+CD57+ T cells (not recorded which) from PBMCs. CDR3: CASSARTYQETQYF. DNA of the CDR3: TGTGCCAGCAGCGCAAGGACATACCAAGAGACCCAGTACTTC.